This T cell receptor beta chain was recovered during a study of breast tumors, draining lymph nodes, adjacent tissues. General study points: Tumor and nontumor repertoires were significantly more similar in luminal-like than in basal-like breast cancer. Most tumor T cells seemingly derive from lymph node, then expand in tumor.

TCRdb reprocessed the multiplex PCR reads via MiXCR and lists one record per CDR3 protein. The sample has over 150,000 distinct CDR3 sequences, 30% to 40% seen once; the top ten hold approximately 4.3%. With 6 bases clipped from V and 8 bases from J, the junction kept 7 bases outside the gene matches. Germline loops: CDR1 DFQATT, CDR2 SNEGSKA (reference sequence). This CDR3 is built from 12 residues. This clonotype was recorded many times. Its antigen is undetermined. Breast cancer patients provided tissue from their axillary draining lymph nodes. Sequencing was carried out using axillary lymph node tissue. The receptor's source is a female donor with breast cancer. Some clones in this sample may be carry-over from other donors' samples. The chain links TRBV20-1 to TRBJ2-1; TRBD2 matches 7 bases. The DNA of the CDR3 is TGCAGTGCCCCCGGACTAGACCATGAGCAGTTCTTC. This codes for CSAPGLDHEQFF.